A selection of T cell receptor beta chains follows, all from one sample in a study of metastatic and nonmetastatic thyroid tumors. TCRdb re-called the PCR reads through MiXCR. The sample yields roughly 44,000 clones, roughly a quarter seen once. What was sequenced was tumor tissue. The source is a female donor with papillary thyroid cancer or a benign thyroid nodule (not recorded which). Some clones in this sample may be carry-over from other donors' samples. Both conserved end residues are part of each CDR3. D genes are given only for firm matches. Not every row has a clone size; where given, it reads once, few, many or a size class.

clone size,J gene,V gene,D gene,CDR3 DNA,CDR3 protein
-,TRBJ1-5,TRBV19,TRBD1,TGTGCCAGTAGACCCGGACAGGCCAATCAGCCCCAGCATTTT,CASRPGQANQPQHF
medium-sized,TRBJ2-2,TRBV20-1,-,TGCAGTGCTAGTGAGACGGGGGCCTCGAACACCGGGGAGCTGTTTTTT,CSASETGASNTGELFF
few,TRBJ2-7,TRBV6-2/TRBV6-3,-,TGTGCCAGCAAGGGGACTCCAATCTCCTACGAGCAGTACTTC,CASKGTPISYEQYF
once,TRBJ2-1,TRBV9,-,TGTGCCAGCAGCGTAACCCGAGGCGGGAATGAGCAGTTCTTC,CASSVTRGGNEQFF
-,TRBJ1-2,TRBV5-6,TRBD1,TGTGCGGCGGGGAGACAGGGGAACTATGGCTACACCTTC,CAAGRQGNYGYTF
many,TRBJ1-2,TRBV20-1,TRBD1,TGCAGTGCCAACAGGGGTCTGAGCGGCTACACCTTC,CSANRGLSGYTF
few,TRBJ1-5,TRBV28,-,TGTGCCAGCAGTTTGGAGCTCATTAGCAATCAGCCCCAGCATTTT,CASSLELISNQPQHF
many,TRBJ2-5,TRBV19,-,TGCGCCAGTAGTCCCAGGAGCGGGCGGGGAGAGACCCAGTACTTC,CASSPRSGRGETQYF
-,TRBJ1-2,TRBV19,-,TGTGCCAGTGGTACAGGGACCCCCACTTATGGCTACACCTTC,CASGTGTPTYGYTF
many,TRBJ1-6,TRBV11-2,-,TGTGCCAGCAGCTTAGCGGTATCCTCACCCCTCCACTTT,CASSLAVSSPLHF
many,TRBJ1-5,TRBV27,TRBD1,TGTGCCAGCAGTACCAGGGGGCGGAATCAGCCCCAGCATTTT,CASSTRGRNQPQHF
-,TRBJ2-7,TRBV6-2/TRBV6-3,TRBD1,TGTGCCAGCACCCCTGGTCTAAGTAGGGACAGGGAGGGAGAGCAGTACTTC,CASTPGLSRDREGEQYF
-,TRBJ2-1,TRBV6-5,TRBD2,TGTGCCAGCAGTTTTCCGTCGACTAGCGGGTTTAACAATGAGCAGTTCTTC,CASSFPSTSGFNNEQFF
many,TRBJ2-1,TRBV6-1,-,TGTGCCAGCAGTTTCCAGCTTGAGCAGTTCTTC,CASSFQLEQFF
medium-sized,TRBJ1-2,TRBV9,-,TGTGCCAGCAGCGTCGGAGCTAACTATGGCTACACCTTC,CASSVGANYGYTF
many,TRBJ2-6,TRBV2,TRBD1,TGTGCCAGCAGTGAAGCCTTGGACAGGGGGCTTTTTAGTGGGGCCAACGTCCTGACTTTC,CASSEALDRGLFSGANVLTF
-,TRBJ2-5,TRBV5-1,-,TGCGCCAGCAGCTCAGGGGTAGGCGAGACCCAGTACTTC,CASSSGVGETQYF
-,TRBJ2-1,TRBV20-1,-,TGCAGTGCTTCAAGTCCCGAAACTTGGACGGGGAGCTCCTACAATGAGCAGTTCTTC,CSASSPETWTGSSYNEQFF
-,TRBJ1-2,TRBV20-1,TRBD1,TGCAGTGTCCCGGACAGGTGGGGGGGTGACTACACCTTC,CSVPDRWGGDYTF
many,TRBJ1-1,TRBV19,-,TGTGCCAGTAGTATAAACGGGAACGGGAACACTGAAGCTTTCTTT,CASSINGNGNTEAFF
-,TRBJ2-7,TRBV3-1,-,TGTGCCAGCAGCCCCGGGACCACCTACGAGCAGTACTTC,CASSPGTTYEQYF
many,TRBJ2-7,TRBV11-2,TRBD2,TGTGCCAGCAGCTTAGAAGGGTTCGGGGGGGACTCCTACGAGCAGTACTTC,CASSLEGFGGDSYEQYF
many,TRBJ1-2,TRBV6-1,-,TGTGCCAGCAGATCAGGGGCGAGACTCTATGGCTACACCTTC,CASRSGARLYGYTF
many,TRBJ2-1,TRBV5-1,TRBD2,TGCGCCAGCAGCTTGGGCCTAGCGGCTGTTAATGAGCAGTTCTTC,CASSLGLAAVNEQFF
many,TRBJ2-2,TRBV19,TRBD2,TGTGCCAGTAGTATCTTCGCGGGAGGTGCCGGGGAGCTGTTTTTT,CASSIFAGGAGELFF
-,TRBJ2-3,TRBV6-1,-,TGTGCCAGCATTGTGCGGGCCACAGATACGCAGTATTTT,CASIVRATDTQYF
-,TRBJ1-5,TRBV5-8,-,TGTGCCAGCAGCACCGGGACACAAAATTATCAGCCCCAGCATTTT,CASSTGTQNYQPQHF
-,TRBJ2-7,TRBV11-2,TRBD2,TGTGCCAGCAGTCAACAACCGGGACTAGCGGTACCCTACGAGCAGTACTTC,CASSQQPGLAVPYEQYF